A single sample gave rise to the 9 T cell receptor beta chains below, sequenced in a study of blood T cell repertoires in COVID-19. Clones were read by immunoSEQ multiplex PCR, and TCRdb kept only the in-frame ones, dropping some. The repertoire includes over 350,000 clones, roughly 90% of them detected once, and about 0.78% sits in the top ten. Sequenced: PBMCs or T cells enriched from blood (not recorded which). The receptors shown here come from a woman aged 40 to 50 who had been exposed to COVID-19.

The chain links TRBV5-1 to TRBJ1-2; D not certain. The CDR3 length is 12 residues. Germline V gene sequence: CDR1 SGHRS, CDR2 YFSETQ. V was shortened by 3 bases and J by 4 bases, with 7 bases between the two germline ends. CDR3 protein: CASSSGSYGYTF. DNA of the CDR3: TGCGCCAGCAGCTCAGGATCCTATGGCTACACCTTC.

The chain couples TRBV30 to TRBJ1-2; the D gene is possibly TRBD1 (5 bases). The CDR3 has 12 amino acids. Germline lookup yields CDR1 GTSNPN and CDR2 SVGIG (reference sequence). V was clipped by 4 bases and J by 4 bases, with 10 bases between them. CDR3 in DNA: TGTGCCTGGACGCCAGGGCCCTATGGCTACACCTTC. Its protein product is CAWTPGPYGYTF.

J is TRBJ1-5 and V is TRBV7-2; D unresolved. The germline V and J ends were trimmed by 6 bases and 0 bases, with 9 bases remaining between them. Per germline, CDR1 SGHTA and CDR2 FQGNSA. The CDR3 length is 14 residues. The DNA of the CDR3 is TGTGCCAGCAGGGTCCAGTATAGCAATCAGCCCCAGCATTTT. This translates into CASRVQYSNQPQHF. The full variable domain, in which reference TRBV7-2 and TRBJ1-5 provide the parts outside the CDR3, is GAGVSQSPSNKVTEKGKDVELRCDPISGHTALYWYRQSLGQGLEFLIYFQGNSAPDKSGLPSDRFSAERTGGSVSTLTIQRTQQEDSAVYLCASRVQYSNQPQHFGDGTRLSIL.

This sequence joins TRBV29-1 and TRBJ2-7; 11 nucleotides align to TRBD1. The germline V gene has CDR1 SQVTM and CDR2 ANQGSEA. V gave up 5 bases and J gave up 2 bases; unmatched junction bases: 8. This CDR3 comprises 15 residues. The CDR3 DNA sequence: TGCAGCGTTCAACTTGCGGGACAGGGGGCCTACGAGCAGTACTTC. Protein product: CSVQLAGQGAYEQYF.

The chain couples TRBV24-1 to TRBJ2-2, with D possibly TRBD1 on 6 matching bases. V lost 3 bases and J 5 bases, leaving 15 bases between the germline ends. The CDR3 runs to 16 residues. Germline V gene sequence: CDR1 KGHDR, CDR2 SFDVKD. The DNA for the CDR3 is TGTGCCACCAGTGATACCTGGGACAAGTCTACCGGGGAGCTGTTTTTT. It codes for CATSDTWDKSTGELFF.

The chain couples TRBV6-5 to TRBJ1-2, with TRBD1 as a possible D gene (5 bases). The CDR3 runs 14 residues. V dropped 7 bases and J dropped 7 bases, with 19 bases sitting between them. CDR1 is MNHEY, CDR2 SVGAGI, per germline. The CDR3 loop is CASTPLQGVGGYTF. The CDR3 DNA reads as TGTGCCAGCACTCCCCTCCAGGGCGTTGGTGGCTACACCTTC.

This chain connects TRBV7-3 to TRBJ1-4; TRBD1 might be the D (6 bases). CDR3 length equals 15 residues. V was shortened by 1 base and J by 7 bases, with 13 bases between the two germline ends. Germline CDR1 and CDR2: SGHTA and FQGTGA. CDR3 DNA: TGTGCCAGCAGCTTAAGGGCAGGGGTCGGTGAAAAACTGTTTTTT. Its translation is CASSLRAGVGEKLFF.

DNA of the CDR3: TGTGCCAGCAGCTTGTGGGGGCGTCTACTCTACGAGCAGTACTTC. Protein: CASSLWGRLLYEQYF. The chain uses TRBV5-6 and TRBJ2-7, with TRBD1 as a possible D gene (6 bases). V lost 1 base and J 3 bases, leaving 14 bases between the germline ends. Germline CDR1 and CDR2: SGHDT and YYEEEE. The length of the CDR3 is 15 residues.

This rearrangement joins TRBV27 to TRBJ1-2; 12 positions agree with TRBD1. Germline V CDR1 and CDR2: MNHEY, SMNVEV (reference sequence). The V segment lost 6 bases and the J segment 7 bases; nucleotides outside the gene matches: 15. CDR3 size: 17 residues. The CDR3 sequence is CASSSGTGGPYTRGYTF. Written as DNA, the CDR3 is TGTGCCAGCAGCTCCGGGACAGGGGGCCCTTATACCCGTGGCTACACCTTC.